This TCR beta chain emerged from a study of T-cell memory formation after mild COVID-19. Study-level points and caveats: Contracting clones, day 15 to 85, had balanced CD4/CD8, and later expanders favored CD4+.

Constant-segment primers and 5'RACE yielded cDNA libraries for TCR alpha and TCR beta, each carrying sample barcodes and UMIs. TCRdb re-called the 5' RACE reads through MiXCR, storing one row per CDR3 protein. The sample consists of roughly 350,000 distinct CDR3 sequences, around 30% of them appearing once. On this clonotype itself: As yet, its antigen is unknown.

Sequenced sample: PBMCs or a T cell subset sorted from them (not recorded which). The TCR originated in an adult woman who had mild COVID-19 (a few samples of this study predate the infection). Cell type and time point are not known.

The CDR3 here is CASSLAGAGVGEQYF. The CDR3 nucleotides read TGTGCCAGCAGCTTAGCTGGAGCGGGAGTTGGCGAGCAGTACTTC. The chain combines TRBV7-9 with TRBJ2-7; TRBD2 matches 8 bases. Losses at the gene ends were 0 bases for V and 6 bases for J; bases not matched to a gene: 7. Germline V gene data show CDR1 as SEHNR and CDR2 as FQNEAQ (reference sequence). CDR3 length equals 15 residues. The full variable domain, rest sourced from reference TRBV7-9 and TRBJ2-7, is DTGVSQNPRHKITKRGQNVTFRCDPISEHNRLYWYRQTLGQGPEFLTYFQNEAQLEKSRLLSDRFSAERPKGSFSTLEIQRTEQGDSAMYLCASSLAGAGVGEQYFGPGTRLTVT.